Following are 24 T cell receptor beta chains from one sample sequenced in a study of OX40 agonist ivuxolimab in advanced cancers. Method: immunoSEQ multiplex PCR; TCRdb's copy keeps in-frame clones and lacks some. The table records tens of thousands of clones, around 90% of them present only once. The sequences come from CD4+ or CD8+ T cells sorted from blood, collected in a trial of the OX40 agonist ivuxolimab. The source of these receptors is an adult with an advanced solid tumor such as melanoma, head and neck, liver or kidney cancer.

The CDR3 here is CASSVVGANYGYTF. The CDR3 nucleotides read TGTGCCAGCAGCGTAGTTGGAGCTAACTATGGCTACACCTTC. The V gene is TRBV9, the J gene TRBJ1-2; D not resolved. Trimming took off 0 bases at V and 0 bases at J, with 6 bases between the two ends. Germline CDR1 is SGDLS and CDR2 is YYNGEE. The CDR3 runs 14 residues.

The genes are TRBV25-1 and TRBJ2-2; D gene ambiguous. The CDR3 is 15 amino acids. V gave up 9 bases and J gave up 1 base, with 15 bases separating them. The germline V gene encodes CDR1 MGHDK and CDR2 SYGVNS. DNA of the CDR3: TGTGCCAGTATGATAGGTTGGGGGAACACCGGGGAGCTGTTTTTT. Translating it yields CASMIGWGNTGELFF.

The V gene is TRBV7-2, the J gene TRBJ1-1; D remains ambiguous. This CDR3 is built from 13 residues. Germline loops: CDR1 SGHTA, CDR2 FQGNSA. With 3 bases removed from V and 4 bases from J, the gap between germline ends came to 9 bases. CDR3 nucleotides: TGTGCCAGCAGCTTGGCGATAGGCACTGAAGCTTTCTTT. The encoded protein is CASSLAIGTEAFF.

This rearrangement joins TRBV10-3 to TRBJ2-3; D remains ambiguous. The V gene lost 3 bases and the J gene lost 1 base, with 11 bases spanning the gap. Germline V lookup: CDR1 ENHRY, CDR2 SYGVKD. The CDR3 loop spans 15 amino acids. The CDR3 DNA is TGTGCCATCAGTGATTCGGGTACCGGCACAGATACGCAGTATTTT. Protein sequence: CAISDSGTGTDTQYF.

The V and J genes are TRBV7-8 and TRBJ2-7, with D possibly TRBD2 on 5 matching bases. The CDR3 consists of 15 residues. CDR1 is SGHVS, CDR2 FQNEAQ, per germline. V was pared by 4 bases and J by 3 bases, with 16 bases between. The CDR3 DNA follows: TGTGCCAGCAGCTCACCCGGCGGCGGAGGCTACGAGCAGTACTTC. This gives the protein CASSSPGGGGYEQYF.

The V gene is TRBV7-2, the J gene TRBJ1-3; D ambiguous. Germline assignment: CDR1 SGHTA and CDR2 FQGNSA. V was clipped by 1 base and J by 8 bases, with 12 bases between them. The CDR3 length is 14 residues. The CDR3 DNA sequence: TGTGCCAGCAGCTTAGGCCTTAACGGGGACACCATATATTTT. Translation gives CASSLGLNGDTIYF. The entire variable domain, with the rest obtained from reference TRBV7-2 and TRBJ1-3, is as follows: GAGVSQSPSNKVTEKGKDVELRCDPISGHTALYWYRQSLGQGLEFLIYFQGNSAPDKSGLPSDRFSAERTGGSVSTLTIQRTQQEDSAVYLCASSLGLNGDTIYFGEGSWLTVV.

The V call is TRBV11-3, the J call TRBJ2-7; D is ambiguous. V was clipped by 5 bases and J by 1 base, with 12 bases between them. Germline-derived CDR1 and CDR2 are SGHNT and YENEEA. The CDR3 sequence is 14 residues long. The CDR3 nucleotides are TGTGCCAGCAGCCCACATCCCCAGTCCTACGAGCAGTACTTC. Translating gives CASSPHPQSYEQYF.

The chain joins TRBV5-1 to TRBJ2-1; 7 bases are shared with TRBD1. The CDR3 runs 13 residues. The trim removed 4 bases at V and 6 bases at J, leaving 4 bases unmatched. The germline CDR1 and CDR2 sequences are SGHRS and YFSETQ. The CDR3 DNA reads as TGCGCCAGCAGCCCAAACAGGGGCAATGAGCAGTTCTTC. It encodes CASSPNRGNEQFF.

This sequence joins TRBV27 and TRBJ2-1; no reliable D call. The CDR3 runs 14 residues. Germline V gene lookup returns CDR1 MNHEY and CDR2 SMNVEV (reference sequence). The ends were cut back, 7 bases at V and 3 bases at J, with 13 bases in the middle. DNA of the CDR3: TGTGCCAGCACGCGCACCAGTTACTACAATGAGCAGTTCTTC. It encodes CASTRTSYYNEQFF.

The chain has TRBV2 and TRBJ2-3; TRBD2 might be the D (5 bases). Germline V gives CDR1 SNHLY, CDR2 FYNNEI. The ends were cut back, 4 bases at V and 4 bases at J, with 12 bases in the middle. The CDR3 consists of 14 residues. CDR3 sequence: CASSVRGAPDTQYF. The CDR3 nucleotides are TGTGCCAGCAGTGTCCGGGGTGCCCCAGATACGCAGTATTTT.

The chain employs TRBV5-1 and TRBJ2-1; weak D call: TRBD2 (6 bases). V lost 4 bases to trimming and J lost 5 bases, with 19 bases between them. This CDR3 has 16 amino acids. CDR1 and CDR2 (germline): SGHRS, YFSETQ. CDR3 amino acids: CASSPSGVLGHNEQFF. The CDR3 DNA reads TGCGCCAGCAGCCCTTCGGGGGTCCTCGGGCACAATGAGCAGTTCTTC.

The CDR3 sequence is CASSLDRDETQYF. The CDR3 DNA reads TGTGCCAGCAGCTTAGACAGGGATGAGACCCAGTACTTC. The chain joins TRBV7-2 to TRBJ2-5, with D possibly matching TRBD1 (6 bases). Germline V CDR1 and CDR2: SGHTA, FQGNSA. V was clipped by 1 base and J by 5 bases, with 8 bases between them. There are 13 residues in the CDR3.

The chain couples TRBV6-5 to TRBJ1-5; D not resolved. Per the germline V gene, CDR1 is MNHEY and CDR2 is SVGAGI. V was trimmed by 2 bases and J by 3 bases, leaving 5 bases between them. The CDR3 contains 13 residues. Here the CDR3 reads CASSYRANQPQHF. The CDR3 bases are TGTGCCAGCAGTTACAGGGCCAATCAGCCCCAGCATTTT.

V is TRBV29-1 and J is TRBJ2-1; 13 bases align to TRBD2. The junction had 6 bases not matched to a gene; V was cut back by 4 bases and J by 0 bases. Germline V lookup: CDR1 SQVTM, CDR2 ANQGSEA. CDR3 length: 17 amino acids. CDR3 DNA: TGCAGCGTTGGCGGGACTAGCGGGGCTAGCTCCTACAATGAGCAGTTCTTC. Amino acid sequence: CSVGGTSGASSYNEQFF.

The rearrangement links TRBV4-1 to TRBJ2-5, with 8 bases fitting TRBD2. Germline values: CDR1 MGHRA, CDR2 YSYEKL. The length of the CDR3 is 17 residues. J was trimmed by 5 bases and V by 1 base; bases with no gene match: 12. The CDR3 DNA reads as TGCGCCAGCAGCCAAGGCCCGGCAGCGGGAGTCGAGGAGACCCAGTACTTC. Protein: CASSQGPAAGVEETQYF.

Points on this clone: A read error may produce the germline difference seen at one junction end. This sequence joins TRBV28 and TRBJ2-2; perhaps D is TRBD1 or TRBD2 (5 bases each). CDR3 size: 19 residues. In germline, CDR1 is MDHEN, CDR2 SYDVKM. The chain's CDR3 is CASSFLKTSGTRNSGELFF. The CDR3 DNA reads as TGTGCCAGCAGTTTTCTAAAAACCTCCGGGACGAGAAACAGCGGGGAGCTGTTTTTT. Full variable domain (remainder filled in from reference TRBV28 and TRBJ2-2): DVKVTQSSRYLVKRTGEKVFLECVQDMDHENMFWYRQDPGLGLRLIYFSYDVKMKEKGDIPEGYSVSREKKERFSLILESASTNQTSMYLCASSFLKTSGTRNSGELFFGEGSRLTVL.

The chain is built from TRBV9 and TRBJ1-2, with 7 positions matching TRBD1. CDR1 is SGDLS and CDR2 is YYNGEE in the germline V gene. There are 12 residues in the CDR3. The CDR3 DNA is TGTGCATCCGTCAGGGGGAACTATGGCTACACCTTC. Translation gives CASVRGNYGYTF.

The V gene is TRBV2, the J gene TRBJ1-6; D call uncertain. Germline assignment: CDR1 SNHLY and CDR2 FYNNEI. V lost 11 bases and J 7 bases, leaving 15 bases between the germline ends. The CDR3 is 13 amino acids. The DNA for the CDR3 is TGTGCCGGAAAAAACGGACCGAATTCACCCCTCCACTTT. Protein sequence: CAGKNGPNSPLHF.

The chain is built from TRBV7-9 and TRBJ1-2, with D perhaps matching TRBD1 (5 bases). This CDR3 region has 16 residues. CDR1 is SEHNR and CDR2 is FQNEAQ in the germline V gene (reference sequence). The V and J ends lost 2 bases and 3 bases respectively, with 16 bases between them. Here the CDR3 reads CASSLWLSGGDYGYTF. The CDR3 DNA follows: TGTGCCAGCAGCTTATGGCTGTCGGGGGGTGACTATGGCTACACCTTC.

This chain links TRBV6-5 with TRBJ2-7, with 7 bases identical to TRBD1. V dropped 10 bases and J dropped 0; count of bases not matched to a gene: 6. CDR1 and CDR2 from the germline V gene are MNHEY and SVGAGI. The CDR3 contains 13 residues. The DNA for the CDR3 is TGTGCCACCGGACAGGCCAACTCCTACGAGCAGTACTTC. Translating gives CATGQANSYEQYF.

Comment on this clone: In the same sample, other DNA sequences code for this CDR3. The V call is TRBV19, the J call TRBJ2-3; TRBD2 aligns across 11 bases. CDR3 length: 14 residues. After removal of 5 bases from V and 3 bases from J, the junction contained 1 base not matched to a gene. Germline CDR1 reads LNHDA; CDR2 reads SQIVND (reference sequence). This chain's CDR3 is CASSLAGGTDTQYF. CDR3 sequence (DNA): TGTGCCAGTAGTCTAGCGGGAGGAACAGATACGCAGTATTTT. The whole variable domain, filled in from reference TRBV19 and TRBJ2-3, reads DGGITQSPKYLFRKEGQNVTLSCEQNLNHDAMYWYRQDPGQGLRLIYYSQIVNDFQKGDIAEGYSVSREKKESFPLTVTSAQKNPTAFYLCASSLAGGTDTQYFGPGTRLTVL.

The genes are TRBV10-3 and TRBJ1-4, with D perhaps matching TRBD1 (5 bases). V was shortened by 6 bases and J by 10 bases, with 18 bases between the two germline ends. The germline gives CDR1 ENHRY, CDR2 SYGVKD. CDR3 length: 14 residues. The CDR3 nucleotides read TGTGCCATCAGCGGGACCCTGGATGGGGCAAAACTGTTTTTT. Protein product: CAISGTLDGAKLFF.

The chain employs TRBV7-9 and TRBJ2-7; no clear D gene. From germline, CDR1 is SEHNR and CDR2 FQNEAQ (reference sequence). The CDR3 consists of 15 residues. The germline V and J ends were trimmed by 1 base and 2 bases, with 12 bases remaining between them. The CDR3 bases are TGTGCCAGCAGCTTAGGTACGGAAAGAACCTACGAGCAGTACTTC. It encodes CASSLGTERTYEQYF.

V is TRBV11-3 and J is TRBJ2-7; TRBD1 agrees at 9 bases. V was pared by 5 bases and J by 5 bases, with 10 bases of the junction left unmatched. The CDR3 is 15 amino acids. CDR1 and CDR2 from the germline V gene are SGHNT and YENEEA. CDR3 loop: CASSPTGTGYHEQYF. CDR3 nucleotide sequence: TGTGCCAGCAGCCCTACCGGGACAGGGTACCACGAGCAGTACTTC.